The 24 T cell receptor beta chains in this list originate from one sample, sequenced in a study of blood T cell repertoires in COVID-19. The table came from immunoSEQ multiplex PCR; TCRdb's copy has only in-frame clones and leaves some out. The data contain under 250,000 clones, less than 85% of them seen just once; the ten biggest clones take up approximately 2.6%. Sequenced material: peripheral blood. These receptors were collected from a woman in her 70s with active or convalescent COVID-19.

The V and J genes are TRBV19 and TRBJ1-4; no reliable D call. The V gene lost 6 bases and the J gene lost 4 bases, with 9 bases spanning the gap. This CDR3 comprises 13 residues. The V gene's germline CDR1 is LNHDA and CDR2 SQIVND (reference sequence). CDR3 coding DNA: TGTGCCAGTAGGAGGGCAGATAATGAAAAACTGTTTTTT. Translation: CASRRADNEKLFF.

The chain uses TRBV6-5 and TRBJ1-3, with D hard to call. The germline CDR1 and CDR2 sequences are MNHEY and SVGAGI. Trimming stripped 6 bases from V and 4 bases from J, with 10 bases between. This CDR3 has 13 amino acids. As DNA, the CDR3 is TGTGCCAGCAGCCAACGTGAGGGAAACACCATATATTTT. Translating gives CASSQREGNTIYF.

The J gene is TRBJ1-4, the V gene TRBV21-1; whether TRBD1, the table's D call, matches the DNA was not checked. TRBV21-1 is annotated as a pseudogene. This CDR3 has 13 residues. In nucleotides, the CDR3 is TGTGCCAGCACCCGGGACAGGGTTGAAAAACTGTTTTTT. This encodes CASTRDRVEKLFF.

This chain uses TRBV19 with TRBJ1-3; 10 positions match TRBD1. Germline V gene sequence: CDR1 LNHDA, CDR2 SQIVND (reference sequence). This CDR3 contains 18 residues. V was pared by 3 bases and J by 0 bases, with 8 bases of the junction left unmatched. Here the CDR3 reads CASSIGTGAAGSGNTIYF. Written as DNA, the CDR3 is TGTGCCAGTAGTATCGGGACAGGGGCCGCAGGCTCTGGAAACACCATATATTTT. The entire variable domain, with the rest obtained from reference TRBV19 and TRBJ1-3, is as follows: DGGITQSPKYLFRKEGQNVTLSCEQNLNHDAMYWYRQDPGQGLRLIYYSQIVNDFQKGDIAEGYSVSREKKESFPLTVTSAQKNPTAFYLCASSIGTGAAGSGNTIYFGEGSWLTVV.

V usage is TRBV29-1 and J usage is TRBJ1-2; TRBD1 aligns across 10 bases. V lost 6 bases and J lost 5; bases outside the gene matches: 3. This CDR3 contains 12 residues. The germline V gene has CDR1 SQVTM and CDR2 ANQGSEA. The CDR3 protein is CSVGQGDYGYTF. The CDR3 region has the DNA TGCAGCGTCGGACAGGGGGATTATGGCTACACCTTC. Variable domain in full (rest from reference TRBV29-1 and TRBJ1-2): SAVISQKPSRDICQRGTSLTIQCQVDSQVTMMFWYRQQPGQSLTLIATANQGSEATYESGFVIDKFPISRPNLTFSTLTVSNMSPEDSSIYLCSVGQGDYGYTFGSGTRLTVV.

The rearrangement links TRBV4-1 to TRBJ2-7; 10 positions agree with TRBD2. Germline CDR1 reads MGHRA; CDR2 reads YSYEKL. The trim removed 1 base at V and 2 bases at J, leaving 8 bases unmatched. The CDR3 is 17 residues long. This CDR3 is CASSQASLAGGTYEQYF. The CDR3 DNA follows: TGCGCCAGCAGCCAAGCGTCCTTAGCGGGGGGTACCTACGAGCAGTACTTC.

The chain employs TRBV28 and TRBJ1-2, with D tentatively TRBD1 (6 bases). CDR1 and CDR2 from the germline V gene are MDHEN and SYDVKM. The CDR3 is 13 residues long. V shed 6 bases and J shed 8 bases, with 16 bases lying between them. CDR3 region: CASSRGGAGGYTF. The CDR3 region has the DNA TGTGCCAGCAGCCGGGGGGGGGCTGGCGGCTACACCTTC.

This chain uses TRBV7-2 with TRBJ2-2, with TRBD2 matching over 10 bases. This CDR3 region has 17 residues. V dropped 2 bases and J dropped 5; count of bases not matched to a gene: 8. The V gene's germline CDR1 is SGHTA and CDR2 FQGNSA. CDR3 DNA sequence: TGTGCCAGCAGCTTATACGGGTTTAGCGGGAGGACCGGGGAGCTGTTTTTT. Encoded protein: CASSLYGFSGRTGELFF.

The chain is built from TRBV5-1 and TRBJ1-2; 8 bases map to TRBD1. V lost 0 bases and J lost 2; bases outside the gene matches: 6. The CDR3 is made up of 16 amino acids. Germline V gene data show CDR1 as SGHRS and CDR2 as YFSETQ. The CDR3: CASSLGDRGVNYGYTF. In DNA form, the CDR3 reads TGCGCCAGCAGCTTGGGCGACAGGGGAGTAAACTATGGCTACACCTTC.

This sequence joins TRBV27 and TRBJ1-2, with D unresolved. The CDR3 has 14 amino acids. The V and J ends lost 0 bases and 2 bases respectively, with 7 bases between them. Germline loops: CDR1 MNHEY, CDR2 SMNVEV (reference sequence). The CDR3 DNA reads as TGTGCCAGCAGTTTATCGACGGGGAACTATGGCTACACCTTC. This sequence encodes CASSLSTGNYGYTF.

The DNA for the CDR3 is TGTGCCAGTAGTCTAAGACAGGGAATAGCCAACGTCCTGACTTTC. It codes for CASSLRQGIANVLTF. The chain joins TRBV19 to TRBJ2-6, with 7 nucleotides matching TRBD1. The CDR3 has 15 residues. J gave up 7 bases and V 5 bases, and 8 bases lay outside the gene matches. Looked up from germline, CDR1 is LNHDA and CDR2 is SQIVND (reference sequence).

V usage is TRBV3-1 (or the pseudogene TRBV3-2) and J usage is TRBJ2-3; 8 bases fit TRBD2. The CDR3 sequence is 16 residues long. The J segment lost 2 bases and the V segment lost 3 bases, leaving 7 bases of the junction unmatched. CDR1 and CDR2 from the germline V gene are LGHDT and YNNKEL (reference sequence). DNA for the CDR3: TGTGCCAGCAGCCATTACGGGGGGGGGCCCACAGATACGCAGTATTTT. This sequence encodes CASSHYGGGPTDTQYF.

This clone was detected once. The rearrangement joins TRBV9 to TRBJ2-3; 10 bases agree with TRBD2. Trimming cost V 3 bases and J 0 bases; bases outside gene matches: 1. CDR3 length equals 15 residues. Per the germline V gene, CDR1 is SGDLS and CDR2 is YYNGEE. The chain's CDR3 is CASSGAGGSTDTQYF. Here the CDR3 DNA reads TGTGCCAGCAGCGGAGCGGGGGGGAGCACAGATACGCAGTATTTT.

This clone was counted once. V is TRBV6-5 and J is TRBJ2-1; 9 bases fit TRBD2. This CDR3 spans 16 amino acids. The V segment lost 4 bases and the J segment 5 bases; nucleotides outside the gene matches: 9. Germline CDR1 is MNHEY and CDR2 is SVGAGI. The CDR3 nucleotides are TGTGCCAGCAGTTCATCCCTAGCGGGGCGGGACAATGAGCAGTTCTTC. It yields the protein CASSSSLAGRDNEQFF.

The chain has TRBV5-1 and TRBJ2-5, with 8 bases fitting TRBD1. With 2 bases clipped from V and 0 bases from J, the junction kept 6 bases outside the gene matches. In germline, CDR1 is SGHRS, CDR2 YFSETQ. The CDR3 consists of 16 residues. This CDR3 is CASSFIPTGDQETQYF. The CDR3 nucleotides are TGCGCCAGCAGCTTTATTCCGACAGGGGACCAAGAGACCCAGTACTTC.

This chain links TRBV5-1 with TRBJ2-3, with D unclear. Germline V gives CDR1 SGHRS, CDR2 YFSETQ. The CDR3 is 15 amino acids. V lost 5 bases and J lost 3, with 16 bases in between. CDR3 amino acids: CASSSMPTGTDTQYF. CDR3 coding DNA: TGCGCCAGCAGTTCGATGCCGACTGGTACAGATACGCAGTATTTT. Supplemented by reference TRBV5-1 and TRBJ2-3, the full variable domain reads KAGVTQTPRYLIKTRGQQVTLSCSPISGHRSVSWYQQTPGQGLQFLFEYFSETQRNKGNFPGRFSGRQFSNSRSEMNVSTLELGDSALYLCASSSMPTGTDTQYFGPGTRLTVL.

CDR3 sequence (DNA): TGCGCCAGCAGCTTCTCCGGACAGGGGGCTTACGAGCAGTACTTC. As protein: CASSFSGQGAYEQYF. The V call is TRBV5-1, the J call TRBJ2-7; 11 nucleotides align to TRBD1. V shed 2 bases, J shed 4 bases, and the junction held 5 bases outside the gene matches. Germline V gives CDR1 SGHRS, CDR2 YFSETQ. The CDR3 runs 15 residues.

The genes are TRBV6-5 and TRBJ1-1; D perhaps matches TRBD1 (5 bases). This CDR3 comprises 13 residues. The germline V gene has CDR1 MNHEY and CDR2 SVGAGI. Trimming cost V 7 bases and J 0 bases, with 9 bases left between them. As DNA, the CDR3 is TGTGCCAGCACCTGGGGGGTGAACACTGAAGCTTTCTTT. Amino acid sequence: CASTWGVNTEAFF.

The CDR3 loop reads CASSVLPSRSSYEQYF. CDR3 sequence (DNA): TGCGCCAGCAGCGTCCTCCCTAGTAGGAGCTCTTACGAGCAGTACTTC. The chain uses TRBV5-1 and TRBJ2-7, with D unclear. The CDR3 extends over 16 amino acids. V was shortened by 4 bases and J by 4 bases, with 21 bases between the two germline ends. Germline V gives CDR1 SGHRS, CDR2 YFSETQ.

The rearrangement links TRBV10-3 to TRBJ2-2, with D possibly TRBD2 on 5 matching bases. The CDR3 covers 16 residues. The germline V and J ends were trimmed by 0 bases and 2 bases, with 10 bases remaining between them. Germline V gives CDR1 ENHRY, CDR2 SYGVKD. CDR3 protein: CAISESNRGNTGELFF. The CDR3 coding sequence is TGTGCCATCAGTGAGTCGAATCGGGGAAACACCGGGGAGCTGTTTTTT.

This clone has a single count. The rearrangement links TRBV19 to TRBJ1-5; D is perhaps TRBD1 (6 bases). CDR1 and CDR2 from the germline V gene are LNHDA and SQIVND (reference sequence). Trimming shortened V by 9 bases and J by 0 bases, and 18 bases separated the two germline ends. The CDR3 runs 16 residues. In DNA form, the CDR3 reads TGTGCCAGCGCCGGGGGGGCCCTATATAGCAATCAGCCCCAGCATTTT. Its protein product is CASAGGALYSNQPQHF. The variable domain in full, completed from reference TRBV19 and TRBJ1-5, reads DGGITQSPKYLFRKEGQNVTLSCEQNLNHDAMYWYRQDPGQGLRLIYYSQIVNDFQKGDIAEGYSVSREKKESFPLTVTSAQKNPTAFYLCASAGGALYSNQPQHFGDGTRLSIL.

The chain joins TRBV9 to TRBJ2-2, with D tentatively TRBD1 (6 bases). The V end lost 4 bases, the J end lost 6 bases, and 19 bases lay between the germline ends. CDR1 is SGDLS and CDR2 is YYNGEE in the germline V gene. The CDR3 consists of 16 residues. The CDR3 bases are TGTGCCAGCAGCCTCAGGGGCAGGGCGGCGGCCGGGGAGCTGTTTTTT. Amino acid sequence: CASSLRGRAAAGELFF.

The V call is TRBV6-1, the J call TRBJ1-5; D call uncertain. Germline CDR1 reads MNHNS; CDR2 reads SASEGT. The CDR3 sequence is 18 residues long. Trimming shortened V by 3 bases and J by 5 bases, and 23 bases separated the two germline ends. CDR3 nucleotides: TGTGCCAGCAGTGACTTGACACTCAGGAATAGTCTTTATCAGCCCCAGCATTTT. Protein product: CASSDLTLRNSLYQPQHF.

This clone has just a few counts. This chain links TRBV19 with TRBJ1-2; D gene unclear. Germline loops: CDR1 LNHDA, CDR2 SQIVND (reference sequence). The V and J ends lost 3 bases and 1 base respectively, with 9 bases between them. The CDR3 is 14 amino acids. This CDR3 reads CASSIGPGNYGYTF. In DNA form, the CDR3 reads TGTGCCAGTAGTATCGGCCCGGGTAACTATGGCTACACCTTC.